Following are 10 T cell receptor beta chains from one sample sequenced in a study of vaccination and CD4 T cells after COVID-19. The treatment denotes: roughly ten-day PBMC culture with coronavirus spike peptide pools or control peptides (ViraFEST assay). Antigens of these TCRs are unknown. Oncomine TCR Beta short-read sequencing was applied to DNA from cultured CD4+ T cells. TCRdb analysed the PCR reads with MiXCR anew, one entry per CDR3 protein. The sample holds over 10,000 distinct CDR3 sequences, 56% seen once. The sample comprised CD4+ T cells from blood, cultured in vitro. The origin of the receptors is a human donor who had recovered from COVID-19.

The chain combines TRBV12-3 or TRBV12-4 with TRBJ2-3; no reliable D call. V shed 3 bases and J shed 1 base, with 14 bases lying between them. This CDR3 is built from 16 residues. DNA for the CDR3: TGTGCCAGCAGTTTGTGGGCTCGCCGGGGCACAGATACGCAGTATTTT. Its translation: CASSLWARRGTDTQYF.

This clonotype was detected a few times. This chain uses TRBV19 with TRBJ2-5; D perhaps matches TRBD1 (5 bases). The CDR3 totals 15 residues. The V gene's germline CDR1 is LNHDA and CDR2 SQIVND (reference sequence). Trimming stripped 1 base from V and 0 bases from J, with 9 bases between. The CDR3 region is CASSIGGAYQETQYF. The DNA of the CDR3 is TGTGCCAGTAGTATAGGGGGCGCGTACCAAGAGACCCAGTACTTC.

This chain connects TRBV7-9 to TRBJ2-2; D unresolved. The CDR3 contains 15 residues. Germline assignment: CDR1 SEHNR and CDR2 FQNEAQ (reference sequence). V gave up 4 bases and J gave up 1 base, with 10 bases separating them. The DNA for the CDR3 is TGTGCCAGCAGCTCCTCCCAGTTGAACACCGGGGAGCTGTTTTTT. Translating gives CASSSSQLNTGELFF.

This clonotype showed up just a few times. The chain links TRBV19 to TRBJ2-1; 8 nucleotides match TRBD2. The CDR3 sequence is 16 residues long. J lost 4 bases, V lost 7 bases, and 12 bases had no gene match. Per germline, CDR1 LNHDA and CDR2 SQIVND (reference sequence). The DNA of the CDR3 is TGTGCCAGTACCTATCGTACGGGAGGGCCTTACAATGAGCAGTTCTTC. Translating gives CASTYRTGGPYNEQFF.

The V gene is TRBV28, the J gene TRBJ2-3; 10 bases map to TRBD2. Germline values: CDR1 MDHEN, CDR2 SYDVKM. J was trimmed by 6 bases and V by 6 bases; bases with no gene match: 6. The CDR3 runs to 14 residues. This chain's CDR3 is CASRLAGLEDTQYF. CDR3 nucleotides: TGTGCCAGCAGACTAGCGGGATTGGAGGATACGCAGTATTTT.

The rearrangement links TRBV7-2 to TRBJ1-3; D uncertain. V was pared by 4 bases and J by 0 bases, with 13 bases between. Germline V gives CDR1 SGHTA, CDR2 FQGNSA. The CDR3 totals 16 residues. The CDR3 DNA reads TGTGCCAGCAGCTCCCCGGGAACCTCCTCTGGAAACACCATATATTTT. Protein product: CASSSPGTSSGNTIYF.

The rearrangement uses TRBV20-1 and TRBJ1-1; tentative D call: TRBD1 (6 bases). The ends were cut back, 0 bases at V and 2 bases at J, with 25 bases in the middle. CDR3 size: 19 residues. Germline loops: CDR1 DFQATT, CDR2 SNEGSKA (reference sequence). As DNA, the CDR3 is TGCAGTGCTAGAGATTGGGCAGGGGAGACACCGGGTTTTAACACTGAAGCTTTCTTT. Translation: CSARDWAGETPGFNTEAFF.

The rearrangement joins TRBV18 to TRBJ2-1, with 9 bases matching TRBD2. Germline CDR1 and CDR2: KGHSH and LQKENI. J was trimmed by 8 bases and V by 3 bases; bases with no gene match: 14. The CDR3 sequence is 17 residues long. The CDR3 DNA reads TGTGCCAGCTCACCGGACAGTAAGCTAGCGGGACGGGATGAGCAGTTCTTC. Translated, it gives CASSPDSKLAGRDEQFF.

The chain carries TRBV11-2 and TRBJ2-6; D unclear. The CDR3 spans 15 residues. V gave up 5 bases and J gave up 4 bases, with 12 bases separating them. The germline V gene encodes CDR1 SGHAT and CDR2 FQNNGV. The CDR3 loop is CASSLLHLGANVLTF. The CDR3, as DNA: TGTGCCAGCAGCCTTCTCCATTTGGGGGCCAACGTCCTGACTTTC. Full variable domain (missing parts from reference TRBV11-2 and TRBJ2-6): EAGVAQSPRYKIIEKRQSVAFWCNPISGHATLYWYQQILGQGPKLLIQFQNNGVVDDSQLPKDRFSAERLKGVDSTLKIQPAKLEDSAVYLCASSLLHLGANVLTFGAGSRLTVL.

The count of this clonotype is one. The chain recombines TRBV5-4 with TRBJ1-2, with 9 positions matching TRBD1. CDR3 length: 14 residues. With V trimmed by 6 bases and J by 6 bases, 9 bases remained unmatched. Germline-derived CDR1 and CDR2 are SGHNT and YYREEE (reference sequence). The DNA for the CDR3 is TGTGCCAGCACCTCGGCGACAGGGGGAGATGGCTACACCTTC. Its translation: CASTSATGGDGYTF.